These 4 T cell receptor beta chains originate from one sample sequenced in a study of T cells in Graves' hyperthyroidism and ophthalmopathy. From RNA transcripts, TCR beta CDR3 regions were amplified. First-round RT-PCR with HTBI primers amplified the TCR CDR3 region. TCRdb independently ran MiXCR on the multiplex PCR reads; one entry per CDR3 protein. The sample holds around 600,000 distinct CDR3 sequences; roughly 14% are singletons and the top ten take about an eighth. Sequencing input: blood. These TCRs come from a woman between 50 and 59 years old with Graves' ophthalmopathy.

This clonotype was observed at least ten times. The gene calls are TRBV5-1 and TRBJ2-7, with 11 bases identical to TRBD2. Trimming at V came to 4 bases and at J to 5 bases, leaving 8 bases not matched to a gene. The germline V gene encodes CDR1 SGHRS and CDR2 YFSETQ. The CDR3 length is 15 residues. In nucleotides, the CDR3 is TGCGCCAGCAGCCTACTAGCGGGAGTTAAAAACGAGCAGTACTTC. Amino acids: CASSLLAGVKNEQYF.

Comments on this clonotype: A much larger clone differs by one base, so this may be a read error. The chain recombines TRBV27 with TRBJ2-7, with D tentatively TRBD2 (6 bases). Germline values: CDR1 MNHEY, CDR2 SMNVEV (reference sequence). The CDR3 is made up of 16 amino acids. V lost 6 bases and J 1 base, leaving 19 bases between the germline ends. The CDR3 here is CASSARFGSESYEQYF. The DNA for the CDR3 is TGTGCCAGCAGCGCACGCTTCGGGAGCGAATCCTACGAGCAGTACTTC.

The chain is built from TRBV19 and TRBJ1-5; D perhaps matches TRBD1 (5 bases). Germline values: CDR1 LNHDA, CDR2 SQIVND (reference sequence). CDR3 length: 14 amino acids. Trimming stripped 7 bases from V and 4 bases from J, with 14 bases between. In DNA, the CDR3 is TGTGCCAGTACCCCCGGGAGGGGTAATCAGCCCCAGCATTTT. This translates into CASTPGRGNQPQHF.

On this clonotype: This may be a read error: a much more frequent sequence differs by one nucleotide. The chain couples TRBV6-1 to TRBJ1-1, with D uncertain. Germline CDR1 and CDR2: MNHNS and SASEGT. The CDR3 is 17 amino acids. CDR3 sequence reads: CAGSLRGGRLVNTEAFF. The CDR3 DNA follows: TGTGCCGGCAGTCTCCGGGGAGGGAGGTTAGTGAACACTGAAGCTTTCTTT.